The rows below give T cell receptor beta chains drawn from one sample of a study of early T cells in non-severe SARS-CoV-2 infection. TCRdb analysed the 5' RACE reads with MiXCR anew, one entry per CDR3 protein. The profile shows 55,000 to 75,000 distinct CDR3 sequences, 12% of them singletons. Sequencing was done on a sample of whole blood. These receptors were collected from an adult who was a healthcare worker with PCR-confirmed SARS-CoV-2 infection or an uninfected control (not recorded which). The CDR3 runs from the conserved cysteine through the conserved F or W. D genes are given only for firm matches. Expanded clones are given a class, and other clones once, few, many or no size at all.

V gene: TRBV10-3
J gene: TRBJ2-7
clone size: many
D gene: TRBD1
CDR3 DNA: TGTGCCATCAGTGAAGGGGCCGGGACAGAAACCTACGAGCAGTACTTC
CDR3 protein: CAISEGAGTETYEQYF

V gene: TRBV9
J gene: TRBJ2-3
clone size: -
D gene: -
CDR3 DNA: TGTGCCAGCAGCGTAGGAGGTAGCACAGATACGCAGTATTTT
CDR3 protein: CASSVGGSTDTQYF

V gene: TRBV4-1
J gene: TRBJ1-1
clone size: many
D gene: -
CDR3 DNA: TGCGCCAGCACCCCGCGGGGGGCCGGAACTGAAGCTTTCTTT
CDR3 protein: CASTPRGAGTEAFF

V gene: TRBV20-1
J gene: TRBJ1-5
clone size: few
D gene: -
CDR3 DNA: TGCAGTGCTAGGTCAGATTGGAGAAGGCCCCAGCATTTT
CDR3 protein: CSARSDWRRPQHF

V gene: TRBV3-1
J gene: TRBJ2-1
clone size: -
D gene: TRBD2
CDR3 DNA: TGTGCCAGCAGCCGGGGACTAGCGGGAGTAAGTGGCAATGAGCAGTTCTTC
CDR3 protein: CASSRGLAGVSGNEQFF

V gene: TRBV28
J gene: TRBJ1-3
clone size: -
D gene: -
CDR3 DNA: TGTGCCAGTCGTGGAAACACCATATATTTT
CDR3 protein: CASRGNTIYF

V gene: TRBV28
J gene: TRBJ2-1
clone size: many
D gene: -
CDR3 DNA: TGTGCCACCTTGCGACAGGTAAATACCTACAATGAGCAGTTCTTC
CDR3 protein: CATLRQVNTYNEQFF

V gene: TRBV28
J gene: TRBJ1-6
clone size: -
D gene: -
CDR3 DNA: TGTGCCAGCGGGGCCTTGAATTCACCCCTCCACTTT
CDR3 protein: CASGALNSPLHF

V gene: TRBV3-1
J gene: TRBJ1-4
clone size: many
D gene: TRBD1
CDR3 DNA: TGTGCCAGCAGCCAGGTGTCCGCAGGGGGAGAAAAACTGTTTTTT
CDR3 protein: CASSQVSAGGEKLFF

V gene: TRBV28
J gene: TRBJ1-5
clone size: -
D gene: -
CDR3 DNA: TGTGCCAGCAGCATTCTCGGGGAGCCCCAGCATTTT
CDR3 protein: CASSILGEPQHF

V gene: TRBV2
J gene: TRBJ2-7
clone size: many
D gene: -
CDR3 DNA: TGTGCCAGCAGTGAAGATGTCGGACCCTACGTAGAGCAGTACTTC
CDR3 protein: CASSEDVGPYVEQYF

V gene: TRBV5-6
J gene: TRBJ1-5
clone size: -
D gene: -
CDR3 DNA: TGTGCCAGCAGCTTGAGAGGGTTAGATCAGCCCCAGCATTTT
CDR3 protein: CASSLRGLDQPQHF

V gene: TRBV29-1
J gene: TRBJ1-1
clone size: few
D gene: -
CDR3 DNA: TGCAGCGCCCTTGGGGGATATAGATACACTGAAGCTTTCTTT
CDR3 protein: CSALGGYRYTEAFF

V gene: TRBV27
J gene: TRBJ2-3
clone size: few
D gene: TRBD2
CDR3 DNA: TGTGCCAGCAGTTCCGCCCACGGGACTAGCGGGGCAGATACGCAGTATTTT
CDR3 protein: CASSSAHGTSGADTQYF

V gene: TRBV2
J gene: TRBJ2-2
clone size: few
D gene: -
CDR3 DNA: TGTGCCAGCAGATTGGGCAACACCGGGGAGCTGTTTTTT
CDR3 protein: CASRLGNTGELFF

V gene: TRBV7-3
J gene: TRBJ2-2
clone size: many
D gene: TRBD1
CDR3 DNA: TGTGCCAGCAGCGTACAGGGGGACACCGGGGAGCTGTTTTTT
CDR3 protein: CASSVQGDTGELFF

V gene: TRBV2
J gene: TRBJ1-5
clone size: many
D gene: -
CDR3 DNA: TGTGCCAGCAGCGCGGGGTATCAGCCCCAGCATTTT
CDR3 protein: CASSAGYQPQHF

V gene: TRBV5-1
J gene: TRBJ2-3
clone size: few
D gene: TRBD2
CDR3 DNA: TGCGCCAGCAGCTCCGGACTAGCGGGAGCTATCACAGATACGCAGTATTTT
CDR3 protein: CASSSGLAGAITDTQYF

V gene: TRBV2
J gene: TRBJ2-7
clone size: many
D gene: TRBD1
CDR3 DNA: TGTGCCAGCAGTCGGACAGGGGGTCCCTACGAGCAGTACTTC
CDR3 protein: CASSRTGGPYEQYF

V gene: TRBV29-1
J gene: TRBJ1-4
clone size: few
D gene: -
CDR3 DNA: TGCAGCGTTGTTGGGCTAAATGAAAAACTGTTTTTT
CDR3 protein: CSVVGLNEKLFF

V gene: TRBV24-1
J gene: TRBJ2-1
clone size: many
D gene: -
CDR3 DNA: TGTGCCCCTAAGGGTGAGCAGTTCTTC
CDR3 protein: CAPKGEQFF

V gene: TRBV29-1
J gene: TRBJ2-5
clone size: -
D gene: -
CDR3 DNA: TGCAGCGTTGATAAGTTGGGACAAGAGACCCAGTACTTC
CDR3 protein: CSVDKLGQETQYF

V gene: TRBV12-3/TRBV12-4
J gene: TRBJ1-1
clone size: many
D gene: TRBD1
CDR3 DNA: TGTGCCAGCAGTTTGGGGACAGCGGTAGGAGCTTTCTTT
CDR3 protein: CASSLGTAVGAFF

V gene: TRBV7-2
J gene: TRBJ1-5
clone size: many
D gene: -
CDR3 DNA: TGTGCCAGCAGCTTAGCGTCGGTGGGGGCGGGCAATCAGCCCCAGCATTTT
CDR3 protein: CASSLASVGAGNQPQHF

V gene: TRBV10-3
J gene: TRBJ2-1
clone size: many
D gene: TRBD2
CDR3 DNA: TGTGCCATCAGTGAGCCCGGACTAAGCGGGGGTGCGTTCTTC
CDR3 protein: CAISEPGLSGGAFF